This TCR beta chain was recorded in a study of prognosis after radiotherapy for stage I lung cancer. TCR beta CDR3 amplification from genomic DNA was performed by two-round multiplex PCR. With primers specific to each TRBV and TRBJ gene, the first-round PCR was performed. Universal primers were what the second PCR round used. In TCRdb, the multiplex PCR reads were re-called with MiXCR into one record per CDR3 protein. The sample carries 20,000 to 30,000 distinct CDR3 sequences, about 40% recorded once. This clonotype was seen ten or more times. Trimming cost V 3 bases and J 4 bases, with 8 bases left between them. Germline lookup yields CDR1 DFQATT and CDR2 SNEGSKA (reference sequence). The CDR3 covers 12 residues.

The clonotype comes from a donor over 45 with non-small cell lung cancer. This material consisted of PBMCs, taken before or after stereotactic body radiation therapy (not recorded which). V and J are TRBV20-1 and TRBJ2-3; D is perhaps TRBD2 (6 bases). In DNA form, the CDR3 reads TGCAGTGCTAGCGGGAGCGCAGATACGCAGTATTTT. This translates into CSASGSADTQYF.